The present T cell receptor beta chain was sequenced within a study of Ad26.COV2.S vaccination and SARS-CoV-2 variants. General observations from the study: Reported findings describe substantial breadth in spike-specific CD8+ and CD4+ T cell responses following vaccination. Similar non-spike TCR breadth was seen in vaccine and placebo recipients. TCR breadth and depth analyses may have underestimated total T cell responses. Placebo recipients had lower spike-specific TCR breadth than vaccine recipients.

The germline V gene encodes CDR1 MNHEY and CDR2 SVGAGI. The CDR3 runs to 16 residues. V shed 4 bases and J shed 2 bases, with 15 bases lying between them. Libraries were prepared by immunoSEQ multiplex PCR; TCRdb keeps only in-frame clonotypes and omits some of them. The data show about 350,000 clones, about 90% seen once. Concerning this clone: The antigen remains unidentified.

The chain links TRBV6-5 to TRBJ1-5, with D possibly matching TRBD1 (5 bases). The input for sequencing was peripheral blood, taken after recovery from COVID-19. This TCR was sampled from a human donor who had recovered from COVID-19. The CDR3: CASSSERPGGNQPQHF. In DNA form, the CDR3 reads TGTGCCAGCAGTTCAGAAAGACCGGGGGGCAATCAGCCCCAGCATTTT.